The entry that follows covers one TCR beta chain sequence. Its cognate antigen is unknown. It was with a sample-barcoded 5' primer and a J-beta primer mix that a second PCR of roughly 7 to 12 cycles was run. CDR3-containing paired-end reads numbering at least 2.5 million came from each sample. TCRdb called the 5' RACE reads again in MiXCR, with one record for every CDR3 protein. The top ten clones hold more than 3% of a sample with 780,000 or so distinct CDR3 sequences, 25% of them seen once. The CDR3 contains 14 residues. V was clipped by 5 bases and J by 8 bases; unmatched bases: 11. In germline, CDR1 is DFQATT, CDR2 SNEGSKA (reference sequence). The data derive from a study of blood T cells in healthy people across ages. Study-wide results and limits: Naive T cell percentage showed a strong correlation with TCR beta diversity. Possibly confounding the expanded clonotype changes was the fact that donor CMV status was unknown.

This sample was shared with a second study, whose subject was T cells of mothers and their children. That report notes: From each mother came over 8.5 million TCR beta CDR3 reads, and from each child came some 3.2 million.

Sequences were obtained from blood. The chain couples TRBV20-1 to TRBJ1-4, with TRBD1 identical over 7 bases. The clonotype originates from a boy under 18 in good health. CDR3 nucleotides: TGCAGTGCTCGCTCAGGAGGGGGCTTCGAAAAACTGTTTTTT. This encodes CSARSGGGFEKLFF.